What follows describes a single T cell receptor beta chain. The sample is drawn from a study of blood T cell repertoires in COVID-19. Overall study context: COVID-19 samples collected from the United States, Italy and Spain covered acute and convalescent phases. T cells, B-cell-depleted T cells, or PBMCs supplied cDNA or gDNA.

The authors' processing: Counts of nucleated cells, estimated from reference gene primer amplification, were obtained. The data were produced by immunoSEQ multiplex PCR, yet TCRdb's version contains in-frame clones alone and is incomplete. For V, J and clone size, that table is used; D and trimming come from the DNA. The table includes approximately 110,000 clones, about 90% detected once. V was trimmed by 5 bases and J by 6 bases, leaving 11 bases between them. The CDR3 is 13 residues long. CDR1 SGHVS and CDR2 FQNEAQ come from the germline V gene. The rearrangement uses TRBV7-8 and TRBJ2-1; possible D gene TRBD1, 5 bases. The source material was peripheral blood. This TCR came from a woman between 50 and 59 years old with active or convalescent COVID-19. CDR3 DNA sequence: TGTGCCAGCAGCCCCCCAGGGCGCAATGAGCAGTTCTTC. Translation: CASSPPGRNEQFF.